Ten or more counts support the clone carrying this T cell receptor beta chain. CDR1 is SGHRS, CDR2 YFSETQ, per germline. The V segment lost 3 bases and the J segment 7 bases; nucleotides outside the gene matches: 5. This CDR3 spans 13 amino acids. These data are taken from a study of blood T cells in healthy people across ages. Primed by a sample-barcoded 5' primer and a J-beta primer mix, a second PCR proceeded for roughly 6 to 12 cycles. MiXCR, run by TCRdb on the 5' RACE reads, gives a single entry per CDR3 protein. In the table there are roughly 1.9 million distinct CDR3 sequences, 35% to 50% of which are singletons.

This clonotype was sampled from a human donor in good health. The sample comprised blood. The chain uses TRBV5-1 and TRBJ1-2; 8 positions match TRBD1. The CDR3 coding sequence is TGCGCCAGCAGCTCGACAGGGGACGGTGGCTACACCTTC. It codes for CASSSTGDGGYTF. The complete variable domain, with remaining parts taken from reference TRBV5-1 and TRBJ1-2, reads KAGVTQTPRYLIKTRGQQVTLSCSPISGHRSVSWYQQTPGQGLQFLFEYFSETQRNKGNFPGRFSGRQFSNSRSEMNVSTLELGDSALYLCASSSTGDGGYTFGSGTRLTVV.